In its sample, the clone carrying this T cell receptor beta chain was seen a few times. Its antigen is not identified. The germline V gene has CDR1 ENHRY and CDR2 SYGVKD. This CDR3 has 13 amino acids. The V segment lost 9 bases and the J segment 5 bases; nucleotides outside the gene matches: 8. The sample belongs to a study of T cell responses to AZD1222 COVID-19 vaccine. General study findings and limits: Regions left unmutated in variants are reportedly the target of nearly half of spike-specific TCRs. Only a handful of individuals given AZD1222 were seropositive at baseline. Donors, mostly white British, included more females; clonal diversity was possibly underestimated. Repertoire sampling occurred only after the peak T cell response.

The data were produced by immunoSEQ multiplex PCR, yet TCRdb's version contains in-frame clones alone and is incomplete. The sample has 80,000 to 130,000 clones; 85% to 90% are singletons. This sequence originates from an adult in good health. The source was peripheral blood, collected on day 0 of AZD1222 vaccination. The J gene is TRBJ2-7, the V gene TRBV10-3; 9 positions match TRBD1. CDR3 amino acids: CAIRRQGDDEQYF. Written as DNA, the CDR3 is TGTGCCATAAGACGACAGGGGGACGACGAGCAGTACTTC.